Listed below are T cell receptor beta chains from one sample, sequenced in a study of a mutant IDH1 vaccine in newly diagnosed glioma. Libraries were prepared by immunoSEQ multiplex PCR; TCRdb keeps only in-frame clonotypes and omits some of them. Among just under 80,000 clones listed, roughly nine tenths were seen once. These receptors have no identified antigens. The sequences come from PBMCs, collected from a glioma patient whose treatment included an IDH1 peptide vaccine. Receptor source: a woman between 45 and 65 years old with glioma. The CDR3 runs from the conserved cysteine through the conserved F or W. The D gene is left open where the match is weak. The size of a clone is reported for some rows only, either as once, few or many, or as a class for expanded clones.

V gene: TRBV10-3; CDR3 length: 14; J gene: TRBJ2-7; D gene: TRBD1; clone size: -; CDR3 DNA: TGTGCCATCAGTGCCGGGACAGTAGCCTACGAGCAGTACTTC; CDR3 protein: CAISAGTVAYEQYF
V gene: TRBV5-1; CDR3 length: 16; J gene: TRBJ2-5; D gene: -; clone size: -; CDR3 DNA: TGCGCCAGCAGCCCCGGGACTCTGACAGGTGGGGAGACCCAGTACTTC; CDR3 protein: CASSPGTLTGGETQYF
V gene: TRBV28; CDR3 length: 15; J gene: TRBJ1-2; D gene: TRBD1; clone size: -; CDR3 DNA: TGTGCCAGCAGTTCCCATGGACAGGGAGGGGGTGGCTACACCTTC; CDR3 protein: CASSSHGQGGGGYTF
V gene: TRBV28; CDR3 length: 17; J gene: TRBJ1-5; D gene: -; clone size: -; CDR3 DNA: TGTGCCAGCAGTCTCGGGGCAGGGTGGCGGGGAAATCAGCCCCAGCATTTT; CDR3 protein: CASSLGAGWRGNQPQHF
V gene: TRBV7-6; CDR3 length: 13; J gene: TRBJ1-1; D gene: -; clone size: -; CDR3 DNA: TGTGCCAGCAGCCTAAACGGGAGGACCGAAGCTTTCTTT; CDR3 protein: CASSLNGRTEAFF
V gene: TRBV5-1; CDR3 length: 15; J gene: TRBJ1-2; D gene: -; clone size: -; CDR3 DNA: TGCGCCAGCAGCCCTAGATTGGATGATTCCTATGGCTACACCTTC; CDR3 protein: CASSPRLDDSYGYTF
V gene: TRBV5-1; CDR3 length: 14; J gene: TRBJ2-7; D gene: TRBD2; clone size: -; CDR3 DNA: TGCGCCAGCAGCTCTAGCGGGAGGGCCTACGAGCAGTACTTC; CDR3 protein: CASSSSGRAYEQYF
V gene: TRBV11-3; CDR3 length: 14; J gene: TRBJ2-7; D gene: -; clone size: -; CDR3 DNA: TGTGCCAGCAGCTTAGGTCCGGGCTACTACGAGCAGTACTTC; CDR3 protein: CASSLGPGYYEQYF
V gene: TRBV5-6; CDR3 length: 15; J gene: TRBJ1-5; D gene: -; clone size: -; CDR3 DNA: TGTGCCAGCAGCTTGAGGAGGACGGACAATCAGCCCCAGCATTTT; CDR3 protein: CASSLRRTDNQPQHF
V gene: TRBV27; CDR3 length: 14; J gene: TRBJ2-4; D gene: -; clone size: -; CDR3 DNA: TGTGCCAGCAGTACCCCATTCCGCAAAAACATTCAGTACTTC; CDR3 protein: CASSTPFRKNIQYF
V gene: TRBV2; CDR3 length: 11; J gene: TRBJ2-5; D gene: -; clone size: once; CDR3 DNA: TGTGCCAGCAGTGTAAGGGAGACCCAGTACTTC; CDR3 protein: CASSVRETQYF
V gene: TRBV4-1; CDR3 length: 14; J gene: TRBJ1-1; D gene: -; clone size: few; CDR3 DNA: TGCGCCAGCAGCCACCTACCGGGGGGCGCTGAAGCTTTCTTT; CDR3 protein: CASSHLPGGAEAFF
V gene: TRBV7-3; CDR3 length: 14; J gene: TRBJ2-5; D gene: -; clone size: -; CDR3 DNA: TGTGCCAGCAGCTCCTCCAGCAGGCAAGAGACCCAGTACTTC; CDR3 protein: CASSSSSRQETQYF
V gene: TRBV15; CDR3 length: 13; J gene: TRBJ1-2; D gene: -; clone size: -; CDR3 DNA: TGTGCCACCAGCACAGGGAGGATCTATGGCTACACCTTC; CDR3 protein: CATSTGRIYGYTF
V gene: TRBV2; CDR3 length: 15; J gene: TRBJ1-2; D gene: TRBD1; clone size: -; CDR3 DNA: TGTGCCAGCAATCGGGACAGGGGAACTTTCTATGGCTACACCTTC; CDR3 protein: CASNRDRGTFYGYTF
V gene: TRBV15; CDR3 length: 14; J gene: TRBJ1-1; D gene: -; clone size: -; CDR3 DNA: TGTGCCACCAGCAGAGACAGGGCCGACACTGAAGCTTTCTTT; CDR3 protein: CATSRDRADTEAFF